This entry lists 29 T cell receptor beta chains sequenced from one sample in a study of T cell repertoires in cytomegalovirus infection. The antigens these receptors bind are not known. TCRdb reprocessed the reads with MiXCR, giving one entry per CDR3 protein. Of approximately 730,000 distinct CDR3 sequences detected, almost 30% appear once; the ten largest clones hold about an eighth. Sequencing used cultured CD8+ T cells from PBMCs, obtained from culture after CMV antigen stimulation. These receptors were obtained from a human donor in good health (CMV status not recorded). Some clones in this sample may be carry-over from other donors' samples.

Only a few counts were recorded for this clonotype. The chain is built from TRBV7-9 and TRBJ2-3; D is perhaps TRBD1 (5 bases). V was pared by 7 bases and J by 0 bases, with 17 bases between. The CDR3 is 16 amino acids. Germline V gene sequence: CDR1 SEHNR, CDR2 FQNEAQ (reference sequence). The CDR3 nucleotides are TGTGCCAGCACCTCCTTAGGAGACAGAAGCACAGATACGCAGTATTTT. It is translated as CASTSLGDRSTDTQYF.

CDR3 protein: CASDVGSDTGELFF. The CDR3 DNA sequence: TGTGCCAGCGACGTAGGTTCTGACACCGGGGAGCTGTTTTTT. The chain uses TRBV7-2 and TRBJ2-2; D not certain. V lost 8 bases and J 3 bases, leaving 13 bases between the germline ends. This CDR3 is built from 14 residues. CDR1 is SGHTA, CDR2 FQGNSA, per germline.

This clonotype was seen at least ten times. This rearrangement joins TRBV7-6 to TRBJ2-7; D not resolved. The V gene lost 4 bases and the J gene lost 5 bases, with 12 bases spanning the gap. Looked up from germline, CDR1 is SGHVS and CDR2 is FNYEAQ. The CDR3 loop spans 13 amino acids. The CDR3 loop reads CASSSNLGNEQYF. For the CDR3, the DNA is TGTGCCAGCAGCTCAAATCTGGGGAACGAGCAGTACTTC. Supplemented by reference TRBV7-6 and TRBJ2-7, the full variable domain reads GAGVSQSPRYKVTKRGQDVALRCDPISGHVSLYWYRQALGQGPEFLTYFNYEAQQDKSGLPNDRFSAERPEGSISTLTIQRTEQRDSAMYRCASSSNLGNEQYFGPGTRLTVT.

The J gene is TRBJ1-2, the V gene TRBV6-1, with 9 bases matching TRBD1. The CDR3 length is 16 residues. Germline CDR1 reads MNHNS; CDR2 reads SASEGT. V lost 6 bases and J lost 1; bases outside the gene matches: 9. DNA for the CDR3: TGTGCCAGCAGCCGGGACAGGGTGGAGAATAACTATGGCTACACCTTC. Protein: CASSRDRVENNYGYTF.

This chain links TRBV13 with TRBJ2-3; a weak D match, TRBD1 (6 bases). V was cut by 5 bases and J by 2 bases, with 14 bases left in between. The germline V gene encodes CDR1 PRHDT and CDR2 FYEKMQ (reference sequence). CDR3 length equals 15 residues. CDR3 protein: CASSPSGHATDTQYF. CDR3 coding DNA: TGTGCCAGCAGCCCCTCGGGACATGCCACAGATACGCAGTATTTT.

The V gene is TRBV4-1, the J gene TRBJ2-5; 10 bases are a match to TRBD2. The V and J ends lost 0 bases and 5 bases, in that order; junction bases with no gene match: 3. CDR3 length equals 15 residues. Looked up from germline, CDR1 is MGHRA and CDR2 is YSYEKL. This CDR3 is CASSQDGSGGETQYF. DNA for the CDR3: TGCGCCAGCAGCCAAGATGGTAGCGGGGGGGAGACCCAGTACTTC.

This clonotype was observed a handful of times. The rearrangement links TRBV6-1 to TRBJ2-3; 7 bases are a match to TRBD2. Germline CDR1 MNHNS, CDR2 SASEGT. The CDR3 totals 16 residues. The junction had 5 bases not matched to a gene; V was cut back by 0 bases and J by 2 bases. Here the CDR3 reads CASSEARGGSTDTQYF. In DNA form, the CDR3 reads TGTGCCAGCAGTGAAGCACGCGGGGGATCCACAGATACGCAGTATTTT.

Written as DNA, the CDR3 is TGTGCCAGTGAGCCGCCTGGGGTTTTGACTTACAATGAGCAGTTCTTC. This translates into CASEPPGVLTYNEQFF. The J gene is TRBJ2-1, the V gene TRBV7-9; D gene uncertain. V lost 9 bases, J lost 4 bases, and 22 bases lay in between. This CDR3 is 16 amino acids long. Germline CDR1 is SEHNR and CDR2 is FQNEAQ (reference sequence).

This clonotype turned up a few times. This chain links TRBV11-1 with TRBJ2-2; TRBD2 matches 8 bases. The CDR3 is 15 residues long. The germline V gene encodes CDR1 SGHAT and CDR2 FQDESV (reference sequence). V shed 5 bases and J 7 bases; nucleotides not matched to a gene: 9. The CDR3 nucleotides are TGTGCCAGCAGCCTCAGCGGGGGTGCGGACGGGGAGCTGTTTTTT. Translating it yields CASSLSGGADGELFF.

The chain is built from TRBV4-3 and TRBJ2-2; D unresolved. The V end was cut by 0 bases, the J end by 1 base, with 3 bases between. Germline CDR1 is LGHNA and CDR2 is YSLEER. The CDR3 runs 14 residues. CDR3: CASSQEGNTGELFF. The CDR3 bases are TGCGCCAGCAGCCAAGAAGGGAACACCGGGGAGCTGTTTTTT.

The chain carries TRBV7-4 and TRBJ1-3; D ambiguous. Trimming cost V 3 bases and J 7 bases, with 13 bases left between them. Germline V CDR1 and CDR2: SGHVT, SQSDAQ. This CDR3 is 14 amino acids long. DNA of the CDR3: TGTGCCAGCAGCTTCAAGGACCATGGCAACACCATATATTTT. Protein sequence: CASSFKDHGNTIYF.

The V gene is TRBV9, the J gene TRBJ2-3; the D call may be TRBD1 or TRBD2 (5 bases each). CDR1 SGDLS and CDR2 YYNGEE come from the germline V gene. This CDR3 contains 14 residues. V shed 3 bases and J shed 5 bases, with 13 bases lying between them. For the CDR3, the DNA is TGTGCCAGCAGCGAGTCCGGGGCTAAAGATACGCAGTATTTT. Translation gives CASSESGAKDTQYF.

This clonotype occurred a few times. The chain carries TRBV11-2 and TRBJ2-5; D assignment may be TRBD1 or TRBD2 (6 bases each). The CDR3 covers 17 residues. Per the germline V gene, CDR1 is SGHAT and CDR2 is FQNNGV. The ends were cut back, 3 bases at V and 1 base at J, with 18 bases in the middle. The CDR3 bases are TGTGCCAGCAGCTTGGGAGGACAGAAGGGGATCCAAGAGACCCAGTACTTC. As protein: CASSLGGQKGIQETQYF.

The rearrangement links TRBV11-2 to TRBJ1-5; D ambiguous. Deletions cut 5 bases from V and 3 bases from J, with 11 bases between. Germline V gene lookup returns CDR1 SGHAT and CDR2 FQNNGV. The CDR3 runs to 14 residues. Written as DNA, the CDR3 is TGTGCCAGCAGCCAGTCGGGTAACAATCAGCCCCAGCATTTT. Its translation: CASSQSGNNQPQHF.

This clonotype was picked up many times. The chain combines TRBV7-2 with TRBJ1-3; no clear D gene. Germline loops: CDR1 SGHTA, CDR2 FQGNSA. This CDR3 has 16 residues. Between the trimmed V and J ends, which lost 5 bases and 4 bases, there was a span of 18 bases. Here the CDR3 DNA reads TGTGCCAGCAGCCTCCGGGAGCGGGGAAGGGGAAACACCATATATTTT. The encoded protein is CASSLRERGRGNTIYF.

The chain has TRBV2 and TRBJ2-1; a possible D gene is TRBD1 (8 bases). The germline CDR1 and CDR2 sequences are SNHLY and FYNNEI. The CDR3 has 15 amino acids. V was clipped by 5 bases and J by 9 bases, with 20 bases between them. The CDR3 sequence is CASSQDREGWVEQFF. In DNA, the CDR3 is TGTGCCAGCAGTCAGGACAGGGAGGGGTGGGTTGAGCAGTTCTTC.

This chain uses TRBV9 with TRBJ1-2; D perhaps matches TRBD1 (5 bases). CDR1 and CDR2 (germline): SGDLS, YYNGEE. V lost 0 bases and J 7 bases, leaving 13 bases between the germline ends. This CDR3 spans 14 amino acids. The CDR3 is CASSVASGGRGYTF. The CDR3 DNA reads as TGTGCCAGCAGCGTAGCTTCGGGGGGACGTGGCTACACCTTC.

This clonotype was observed a handful of times. CDR3 sequence (DNA): TGTGCCAGCAGACCCCGGACTAGCGGGGGGGGGAATGAGCAGTTCTTC. The encoded protein is CASRPRTSGGGNEQFF. This rearrangement joins TRBV7-9 to TRBJ2-1; 15 bases map to TRBD2. Germline CDR1 and CDR2: SEHNR and FQNEAQ (reference sequence). The CDR3 has 16 residues. Trimming took 6 bases from V and 7 from J; bases not matched to a gene: 7.

This chain connects TRBV27 to TRBJ2-1, with D perhaps matching TRBD2 (5 bases). CDR3 length equals 14 residues. Trimming left V 7 bases short and J 9 bases short, with 19 bases between. In germline, CDR1 is MNHEY, CDR2 SMNVEV (reference sequence). The CDR3 DNA is TGTGCCAGCACTCATCCGGCCGGGAATACTGAGCAGTTCTTC. Amino acid sequence: CASTHPAGNTEQFF.

This clonotype was detected a few times. This chain joins TRBV2 and TRBJ1-5; D uncertain. Per the germline V gene, CDR1 is SNHLY and CDR2 is FYNNEI. The CDR3 has 14 amino acids. V was trimmed by 3 bases and J by 3 bases, leaving 9 bases between them. The CDR3 DNA reads as TGTGCCAGCAGTGAGGCCGCGCTCAATCAGCCCCAGCATTTT. The encoded protein is CASSEAALNQPQHF.

There are a few counts of this clonotype. This chain connects TRBV28 to TRBJ2-3; TRBD2 matches 8 bases. The germline gives CDR1 MDHEN, CDR2 SYDVKM. J was trimmed by 3 bases and V by 2 bases; bases with no gene match: 7. The CDR3 consists of 16 residues. The CDR3 bases are TGTGCCAGCAGTTTACGGGGGGGAGGGGGAACAGATACGCAGTATTTT. This codes for CASSLRGGGGTDTQYF. The full variable domain, its missing parts supplied by reference TRBV28 and TRBJ2-3, is DVKVTQSSRYLVKRTGEKVFLECVQDMDHENMFWYRQDPGLGLRLIYFSYDVKMKEKGDIPEGYSVSREKKERFSLILESASTNQTSMYLCASSLRGGGGTDTQYFGPGTRLTVL.

This clonotype was counted a few times. This chain links TRBV4-1 with TRBJ2-7; D is tentatively TRBD1 or TRBD2 (5 bases each). Per germline, CDR1 MGHRA and CDR2 YSYEKL. V was shortened by 1 base and J by 3 bases, with 16 bases between the two germline ends. The CDR3 covers 16 residues. The CDR3 sequence: CASSQAERDGFYEQYF. The CDR3 nucleotides are TGCGCCAGCAGCCAAGCGGAACGGGACGGGTTCTACGAGCAGTACTTC.

This clonotype showed up just a few times. This chain connects TRBV7-6 to TRBJ1-5; D possibly corresponds to TRBD1 (6 bases). This CDR3 contains 15 residues. Looked up from germline, CDR1 is SGHVS and CDR2 is FNYEAQ. Deletions cut 1 base from V and 3 bases from J, with 10 bases between. The CDR3 here is CASSLGTALNQPQHF. The CDR3 bases are TGTGCCAGCAGCTTAGGGACAGCCCTCAATCAGCCCCAGCATTTT.

This clonotype appeared a few times. The chain carries TRBV7-6 and TRBJ1-2; the D is unclear. The CDR3 has 13 residues. V lost 5 bases and J 3 bases, leaving 10 bases between the germline ends. Germline V gene lookup returns CDR1 SGHVS and CDR2 FNYEAQ. The CDR3 bases are TGTGCCAGCAGCCCCCGATTAGACTATGGCTACACCTTC. This encodes CASSPRLDYGYTF.

The rearrangement uses TRBV7-6 and TRBJ2-1; D perhaps matches TRBD1 (6 bases). Trimming cost V 0 bases and J 0 bases, with 9 bases left between them. Germline V gene sequence: CDR1 SGHVS, CDR2 FNYEAQ. The CDR3 loop spans 16 amino acids. The CDR3 sequence: CASSLAPQGSYNEQFF. CDR3 DNA: TGTGCCAGCAGCTTAGCCCCACAGGGCTCCTACAATGAGCAGTTCTTC. Using reference TRBV7-6 and TRBJ2-1 for the parts outside the CDR3, the full variable domain is GAGVSQSPRYKVTKRGQDVALRCDPISGHVSLYWYRQALGQGPEFLTYFNYEAQQDKSGLPNDRFSAERPEGSISTLTIQRTEQRDSAMYRCASSLAPQGSYNEQFFGPGTRLTVL.

This clonotype has only a few counts. This sequence joins TRBV25-1 and TRBJ2-1, with 7 bases lining up with TRBD1. Trimming removed 9 bases from V and 4 bases from J; junction bases left unmatched: 12. Germline CDR1 and CDR2: MGHDK and SYGVNS. This CDR3 region has 15 residues. CDR3 sequence: CASLYTGVEYNEQFF. In DNA form, the CDR3 reads TGTGCCAGTCTATATACAGGGGTCGAATACAATGAGCAGTTCTTC.

The rearrangement joins TRBV6-6 to TRBJ1-1, with 7 nucleotides matching TRBD1. There are 16 residues in the CDR3. V was clipped by 5 bases and J by 1 base; unmatched bases: 10. In germline, CDR1 is MNHNY, CDR2 SVGAGI (reference sequence). The CDR3 nucleotides read TGTGCCAGCAGTAAACCGGGAAGGACAGGGAACACTGAAGCTTTCTTT. It is translated as CASSKPGRTGNTEAFF.

This clonotype was seen once. V and J are TRBV27 and TRBJ1-2; perhaps TRBD1 as D (6 bases). From germline, CDR1 is MNHEY and CDR2 SMNVEV (reference sequence). The germline V and J ends were trimmed by 6 bases and 6 bases, with 20 bases remaining between them. The CDR3 runs 15 residues. CDR3 nucleotides: TGTGCCAGCAGGGGGTTGGGGGCGCGCTCTGATGGCTACACCTTC. Translation gives CASRGLGARSDGYTF.

This clonotype was recorded a few times. V is TRBV12-3 or TRBV12-4 and J is TRBJ2-1; D call uncertain. The CDR3 has 14 residues. Trimming stripped 2 bases from V and 8 bases from J, with 13 bases between. The CDR3 reads CASSLIESVYEQFF. The CDR3 DNA is TGTGCCAGCAGTTTAATTGAGTCGGTTTATGAGCAGTTCTTC.